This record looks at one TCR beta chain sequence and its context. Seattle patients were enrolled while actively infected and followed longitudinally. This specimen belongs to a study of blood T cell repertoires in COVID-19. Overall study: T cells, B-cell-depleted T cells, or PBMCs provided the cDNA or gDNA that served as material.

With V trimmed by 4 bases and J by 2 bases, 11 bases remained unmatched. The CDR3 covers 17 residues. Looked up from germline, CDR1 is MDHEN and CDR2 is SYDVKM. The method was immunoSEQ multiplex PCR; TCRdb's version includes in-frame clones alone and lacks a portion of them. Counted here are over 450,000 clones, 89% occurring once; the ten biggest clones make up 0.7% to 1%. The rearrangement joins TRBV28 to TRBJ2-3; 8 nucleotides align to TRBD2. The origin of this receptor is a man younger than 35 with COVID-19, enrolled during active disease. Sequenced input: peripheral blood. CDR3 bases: TGTGCCAGCAGTTCCCCTTGGGTAGCGGGGCCCACAGATACGCAGTATTTT. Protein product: CASSSPWVAGPTDTQYF.